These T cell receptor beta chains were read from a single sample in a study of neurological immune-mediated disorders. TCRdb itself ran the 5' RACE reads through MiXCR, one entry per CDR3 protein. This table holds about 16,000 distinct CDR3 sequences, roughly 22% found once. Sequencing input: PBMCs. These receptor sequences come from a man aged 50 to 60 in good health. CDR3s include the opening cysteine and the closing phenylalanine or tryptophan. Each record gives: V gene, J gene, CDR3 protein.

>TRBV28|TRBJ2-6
CASSLDRAVSGANVLTF
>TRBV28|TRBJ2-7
CASRTGTGFYEQYF
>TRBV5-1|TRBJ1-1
CASSNQGQMNTEAFF
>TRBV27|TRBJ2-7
CASSSQGGGATYEQYF
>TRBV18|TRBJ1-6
CASSMGGFNSPLHF
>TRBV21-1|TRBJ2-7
CASDRGGPFYEQYF
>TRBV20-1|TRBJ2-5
CSARGLAGRETQYF
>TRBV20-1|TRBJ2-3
CSASLPSTDTQYF
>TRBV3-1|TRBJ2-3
CASTTGTGNTDTQYF
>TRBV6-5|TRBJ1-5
CASSGQQNQPQHF
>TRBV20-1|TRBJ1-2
CSARGGNDYGYTF
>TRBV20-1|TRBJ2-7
CSATDSLEQYF
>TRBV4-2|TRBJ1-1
CASSQDTGRNTEAFF
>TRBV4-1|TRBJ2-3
CASSQDRVGEFADTQYF
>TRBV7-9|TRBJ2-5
CASSFGPAGEKQETQYF
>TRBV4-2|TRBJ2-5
CASSRVGESQGAQYF
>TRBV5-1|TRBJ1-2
CASSPADRANYGYTF
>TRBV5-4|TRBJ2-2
CASSLIFRDIGPGELFF
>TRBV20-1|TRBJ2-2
CSARELGTGELFF